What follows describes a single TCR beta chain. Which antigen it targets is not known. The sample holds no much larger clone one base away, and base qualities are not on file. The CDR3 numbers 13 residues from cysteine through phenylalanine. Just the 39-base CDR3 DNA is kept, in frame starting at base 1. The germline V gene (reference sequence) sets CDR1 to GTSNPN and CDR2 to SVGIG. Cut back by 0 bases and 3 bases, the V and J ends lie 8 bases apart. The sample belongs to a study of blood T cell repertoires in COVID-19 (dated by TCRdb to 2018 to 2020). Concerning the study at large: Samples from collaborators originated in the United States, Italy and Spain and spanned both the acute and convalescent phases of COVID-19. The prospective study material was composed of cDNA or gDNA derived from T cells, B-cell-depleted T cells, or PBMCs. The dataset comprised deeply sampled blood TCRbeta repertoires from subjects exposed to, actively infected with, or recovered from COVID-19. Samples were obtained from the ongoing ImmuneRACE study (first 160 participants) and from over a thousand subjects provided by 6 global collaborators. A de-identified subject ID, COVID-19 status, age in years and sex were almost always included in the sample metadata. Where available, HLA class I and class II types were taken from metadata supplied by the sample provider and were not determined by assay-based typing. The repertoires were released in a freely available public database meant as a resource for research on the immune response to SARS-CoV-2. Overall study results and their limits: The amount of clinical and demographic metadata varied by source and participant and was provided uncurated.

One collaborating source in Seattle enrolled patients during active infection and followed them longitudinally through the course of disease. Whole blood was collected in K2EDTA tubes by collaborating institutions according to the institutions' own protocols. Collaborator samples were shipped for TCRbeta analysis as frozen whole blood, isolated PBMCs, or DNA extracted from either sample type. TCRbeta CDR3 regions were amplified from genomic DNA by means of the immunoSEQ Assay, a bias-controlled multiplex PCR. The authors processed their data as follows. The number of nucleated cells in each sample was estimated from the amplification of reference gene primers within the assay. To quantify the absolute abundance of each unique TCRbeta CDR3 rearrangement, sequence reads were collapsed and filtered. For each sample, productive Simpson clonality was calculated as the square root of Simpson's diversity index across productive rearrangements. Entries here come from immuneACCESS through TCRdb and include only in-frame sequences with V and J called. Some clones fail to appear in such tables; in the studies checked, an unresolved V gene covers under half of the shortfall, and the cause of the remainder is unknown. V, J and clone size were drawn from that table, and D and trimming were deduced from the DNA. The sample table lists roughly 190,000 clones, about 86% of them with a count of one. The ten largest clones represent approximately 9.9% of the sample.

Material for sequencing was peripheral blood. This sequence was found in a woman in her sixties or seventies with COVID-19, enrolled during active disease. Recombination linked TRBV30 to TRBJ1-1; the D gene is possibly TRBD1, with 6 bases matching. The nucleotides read TGTGCCTGGAGTGTACAGGGACACACTGAAGCTTTCTTT. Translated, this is CAWSVQGHTEAFF.